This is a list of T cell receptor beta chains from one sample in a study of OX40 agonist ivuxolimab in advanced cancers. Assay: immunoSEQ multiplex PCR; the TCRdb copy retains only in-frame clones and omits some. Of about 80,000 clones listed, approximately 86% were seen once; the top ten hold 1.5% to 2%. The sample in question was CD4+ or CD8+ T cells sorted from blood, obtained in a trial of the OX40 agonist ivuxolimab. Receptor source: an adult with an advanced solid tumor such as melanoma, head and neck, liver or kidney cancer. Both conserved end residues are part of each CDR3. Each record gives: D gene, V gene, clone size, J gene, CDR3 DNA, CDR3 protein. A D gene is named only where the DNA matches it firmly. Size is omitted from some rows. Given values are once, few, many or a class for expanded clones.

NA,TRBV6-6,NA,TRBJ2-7,TGTGCCAGCAGTTATGACCCCCGCGGGCGGAGCGAGCAGTACTTC,CASSYDPRGRSEQYF
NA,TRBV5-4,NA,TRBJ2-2,TGTGCCAGCAGCTTGGCACCGGGCCTAAACACCGGGGAGCTGTTTTTT,CASSLAPGLNTGELFF
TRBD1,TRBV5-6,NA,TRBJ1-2,TGTGCCAGCAGCCCCAGGACAGGGAGGATTAACTATGGCTACACCTTC,CASSPRTGRINYGYTF
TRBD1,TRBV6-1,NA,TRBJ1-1,TGTGCCAGCAGTGTGGCAGGGGGCAACAGAGAAGCTTTCTTT,CASSVAGGNREAFF
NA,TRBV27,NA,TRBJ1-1,TGTGCCAGCAGTTCCTCCGGACGGAACACTGAAGCTTTCTTT,CASSSSGRNTEAFF
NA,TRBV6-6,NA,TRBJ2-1,TGTGCCAGCAGTTACCCCGGACAGCCCAATGAGCAGTTCTTC,CASSYPGQPNEQFF
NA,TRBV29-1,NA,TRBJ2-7,TGCAGCGTTGTCTTCAGCAACTACGAGCAGTACTTC,CSVVFSNYEQYF
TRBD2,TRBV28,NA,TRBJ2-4,TGTGCCAGCAGTTTTAGCGGGACCTCCAAAAACATTCAGTACTTC,CASSFSGTSKNIQYF
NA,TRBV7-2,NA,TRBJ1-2,TGTGCCAGCAGCTCCACAAATAGGGGAAACTATGGCTACACCTTC,CASSSTNRGNYGYTF
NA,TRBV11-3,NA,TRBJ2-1,TGTGCCAGCAGCCTAGCCTCCTACAATGAGCAGTTCTTC,CASSLASYNEQFF
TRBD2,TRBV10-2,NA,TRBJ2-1,TGCGCCAGCAGTGAGTATGGCGGGAGAGGGAATGAGCAGTTCTTC,CASSEYGGRGNEQFF
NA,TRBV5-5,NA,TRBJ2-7,TGTGCCAGCAGCCACGCGCGATACGAGCAGTACTTC,CASSHARYEQYF
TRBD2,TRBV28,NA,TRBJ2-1,TGTGCCAGCAGCCGTCGAGTTAGCGGGGGTGTAAATGAGCAGTTCTTC,CASSRRVSGGVNEQFF
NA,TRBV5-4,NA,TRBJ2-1,TGTGCCAGCAGCTTGGTAGAACGGACCTACAATGAGCAGTTCTTC,CASSLVERTYNEQFF
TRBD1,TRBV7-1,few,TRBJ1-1,TGTGCCAGCAGCGCACAGGGGACGACTGAAGCTTTCTTT,CASSAQGTTEAFF
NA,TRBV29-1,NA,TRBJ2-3,TGCAGCGTCCCGAGACAGGCATCAGATACGCAGTATTTT,CSVPRQASDTQYF
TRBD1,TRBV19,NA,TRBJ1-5,TGTGCCAGTAGTAATATCTGGGGACAGCGGAATCAGCCCCAGCATTTT,CASSNIWGQRNQPQHF
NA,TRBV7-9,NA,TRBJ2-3,TGTGCCAGCAGCCCCCGGGGAGGTTCCTATATCGCAGATACGCAGTATTTT,CASSPRGGSYIADTQYF
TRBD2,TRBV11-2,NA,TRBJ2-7,TGTGCCAGCAGCTTGACGACAGCCGGCGGGGAGGGGCAGTACTTC,CASSLTTAGGEGQYF
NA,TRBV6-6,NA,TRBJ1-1,TGTGCCAGCAGCTCTCGAAATCCTGAGAACACTGAAGCTTTCTTT,CASSSRNPENTEAFF
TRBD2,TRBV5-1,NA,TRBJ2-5,TGCGCCAGCAGCTCACCCGGGACTAGCGGGAACCTCCAAGAGACCCAGTACTTC,CASSSPGTSGNLQETQYF
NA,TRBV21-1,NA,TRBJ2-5,TGTGCCAGCAGCCCCCGGCGGGGGACAAGGGGACTAGCCCAGTACTTC,CASSPRRGTRGLAQYF
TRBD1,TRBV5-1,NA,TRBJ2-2,TGCGCCAGCACCGACCAGGGGGCTAGCGGGGAGCTGTTTTTT,CASTDQGASGELFF
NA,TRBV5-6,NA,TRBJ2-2,TGTGCCAGCAGCGGTTCTGGAGGGGTCACCGGGGAGCTGTTTTTT,CASSGSGGVTGELFF
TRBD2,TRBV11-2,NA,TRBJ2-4,TGTGCCAGCAGCCGTGGACTAGCGGGGATCCTAGCCAAAAACATTCAGTACTTC,CASSRGLAGILAKNIQYF
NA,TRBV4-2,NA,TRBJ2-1,TGTGCCAGCAGCCAGTCCGCGGTTTCGGGCAATGAGCAGTTCTTC,CASSQSAVSGNEQFF
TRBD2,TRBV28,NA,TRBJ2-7,TGTGCCAGCAGCCAATTGGGACTAGCGATGGGCGAGCAGTACTTC,CASSQLGLAMGEQYF
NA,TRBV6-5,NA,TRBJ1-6,TGTGCCAGCAGTGGCCGGGACTTGGGCTCACCCCTCCACTTT,CASSGRDLGSPLHF
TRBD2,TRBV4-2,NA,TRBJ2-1,TGTGCCAGCAGCCAAGCGCAGACTAGCGGGAGTACGAATGAGCAGTTCTTC,CASSQAQTSGSTNEQFF